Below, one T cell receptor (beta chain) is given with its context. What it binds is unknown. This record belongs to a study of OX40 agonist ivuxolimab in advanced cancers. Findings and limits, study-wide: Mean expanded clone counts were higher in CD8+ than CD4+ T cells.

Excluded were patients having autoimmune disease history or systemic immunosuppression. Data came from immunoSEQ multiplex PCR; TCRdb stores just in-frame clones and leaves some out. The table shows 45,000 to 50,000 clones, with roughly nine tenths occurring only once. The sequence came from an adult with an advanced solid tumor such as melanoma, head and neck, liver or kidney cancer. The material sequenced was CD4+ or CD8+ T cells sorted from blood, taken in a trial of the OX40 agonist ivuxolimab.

The CDR3, as DNA: TGTGCCAGCAGCCAGGGGCCGGGCTCCTACAATGAGCAGTTCTTC. This codes for CASSQGPGSYNEQFF. The chain recombines TRBV5-4 with TRBJ2-1; D may be TRBD1 (6 bases). The germline CDR1 and CDR2 sequences are SGHNT and YYREEE (reference sequence). Deletions cut 4 bases from V and 0 bases from J, with 11 bases between. This CDR3 contains 15 residues.